This T cell receptor (beta chain) stems from a study of T cells in Graves' hyperthyroidism and ophthalmopathy. Study results and caveats: Separating ophthalmopathy from stable hyperthyroidism was achieved by a 13 V-J model. Most thyroid-expanded clonotypes above 0.001 were also found in blood.

TCR beta CDR3 regions were amplified from RNA transcripts. First-round RT-PCR of the TCR CDR3 relied on the HTBI primer set. TCRdb re-called the multiplex PCR reads through MiXCR, storing one row per CDR3 protein. This sample has 600,000 or so distinct CDR3 sequences, with 35% to 55% found just once. A patient was excluded if there was uncontrolled infection, other autoimmune disease, pregnancy or lactation. Every diagnosis used clinical symptoms, serum thyroxine and TRAb, thyroid ultrasound and orbital computed tomography. The germline V gene has CDR1 KGHDR and CDR2 SFDVKD. The CDR3 runs 15 residues. Trimming took 5 bases from V and 4 from J; bases not matched to a gene: 8. This clonotype was detected ten times or more. Antigen specificity is unknown.

Source material: peripheral blood or thyroid tissue (not recorded which). The chain couples TRBV24-1 to TRBJ1-1; 8 nucleotides align to TRBD1. This TCR derives from a woman aged 18-29 years with Graves' hyperthyroidism. Written as DNA, the CDR3 is TGTGCCACCAGTGGGACAGGGCCATATGTCACTGAAGCTTTCTTT. Translating gives CATSGTGPYVTEAFF.